What follows are 30 T cell receptor beta chains derived from one specimen sequenced in a study of blood T cell repertoires in COVID-19. Here immunoSEQ multiplex PCR was the method, and the copy in TCRdb shows in-frame clones only, minus some. The table lists nearly 350,000 clones, around four fifths of them singletons, with approximately 3% in the top ten. The sample consisted of peripheral blood. The receptors derive from a man aged 25 to 40 with active or convalescent COVID-19.

The CDR3 spells CATSSERTGWRSYEQYF. The CDR3 nucleotides read TGTGCCACCAGCAGCGAGAGGACAGGGTGGAGATCATACGAGCAGTACTTC. The chain uses TRBV15 and TRBJ2-7; TRBD1 matches at 8 bases. This CDR3 contains 17 residues. J was trimmed by 4 bases and V by 3 bases; bases with no gene match: 14. The germline V gene encodes CDR1 LNHNV and CDR2 YYDKDF (reference sequence).

This rearrangement joins TRBV15 to TRBJ2-2; 8 bases map to TRBD1. V lost 5 bases to trimming and J lost 6 bases; unmatched junction nucleotides: 8. There are 15 residues in the CDR3. Germline CDR1 is LNHNV and CDR2 is YYDKDF (reference sequence). The CDR3 coding sequence is TGTGCCACCAGCCTCGACAGGGGATTATCCGGGGAGCTGTTTTTT. It translates to CATSLDRGLSGELFF.

The rearrangement joins TRBV12-3 or TRBV12-4 to TRBJ2-1; TRBD2 agrees at 7 bases. V gave up 5 bases and J gave up 10 bases; unmatched junction bases: 5. The CDR3 covers 12 residues. CDR3 protein: CASSPSGVEQFF. CDR3 in DNA: TGTGCCAGCAGTCCGAGCGGGGTCGAGCAGTTCTTC.

V and J are TRBV7-6 and TRBJ2-7; maybe TRBD2 (5 bases). Germline assignment: CDR1 SGHVS and CDR2 FNYEAQ. The CDR3 sequence is 12 residues long. V was cut by 4 bases and J by 6 bases, with 10 bases left in between. The CDR3 protein is CASSSTRGEQYF. The DNA of the CDR3 is TGTGCCAGCAGCTCCACCCGGGGCGAGCAGTACTTC.

The rearrangement uses TRBV5-4 and TRBJ2-5, with D maybe TRBD2 (5 bases). The germline gives CDR1 SGHNT, CDR2 YYREEE (reference sequence). V was trimmed by 0 bases and J by 4 bases, leaving 13 bases between them. The CDR3 covers 15 residues. The CDR3 region has the DNA TGTGCCAGCAGCTTGGCAGCCCTTGGAGGAGAGACCCAGTACTTC. Amino acids: CASSLAALGGETQYF.

The V call is TRBV27, the J call TRBJ2-1; 13 bases map to TRBD2. This CDR3 spans 15 amino acids. V shed 1 base and J 11 bases; nucleotides not matched to a gene: 5. Germline loops: CDR1 MNHEY, CDR2 SMNVEV (reference sequence). The CDR3 loop reads CASSLWGLAGLQQFF. CDR3 DNA sequence: TGTGCCAGCAGTTTATGGGGACTAGCGGGACTCCAGCAGTTCTTC.

The DNA of the CDR3 is TGTGCCATCACCCGGGACAGGAGAGGGAACACTGAAGCTTTCTTT. This gives the protein CAITRDRRGNTEAFF. V and J are TRBV10-3 and TRBJ1-1; 8 bases match TRBD1. Looked up from germline, CDR1 is ENHRY and CDR2 is SYGVKD. This CDR3 spans 15 amino acids. Trimming took 7 bases from V and 1 from J; bases not matched to a gene: 8.

Only one count was recorded for this clone. The V and J genes are TRBV3-1 (or the pseudogene TRBV3-2) and TRBJ1-5, with D possibly matching TRBD1 (5 bases). Per germline, CDR1 LGHDT and CDR2 YNNKEL (reference sequence). The CDR3 consists of 13 residues. Trimming removed 4 bases at V and 8 bases at J, with 12 bases between. This chain's CDR3 is CASSRDSDEPQHF. Written as DNA, the CDR3 is TGTGCCAGCAGCCGGGACTCCGATGAGCCCCAGCATTTT.

V usage is TRBV5-1 and J usage is TRBJ1-2, with 7 bases matching TRBD1. CDR3 length equals 13 residues. Trimming removed 0 bases from V and 8 bases from J; junction bases left unmatched: 4. CDR1 is SGHRS, CDR2 YFSETQ, per germline. The CDR3 DNA sequence: TGCGCCAGCAGCTTGGGACAGGGAGAGGGCTACACCTTC. Translated: CASSLGQGEGYTF.

The chain has TRBV9 and TRBJ1-2; 7 nucleotides align to TRBD1. J gave up 4 bases and V 0 bases, and 15 bases lay outside the gene matches. Looked up from germline, CDR1 is SGDLS and CDR2 is YYNGEE. This CDR3 has 18 amino acids. The CDR3 loop reads CASSVGSRGSGLFYGYTF. Here the CDR3 DNA reads TGTGCCAGCAGCGTAGGATCCAGGGGGTCAGGTCTATTCTATGGCTACACCTTC.

The V and J genes are TRBV5-4 and TRBJ2-7; perhaps TRBD2 as D (5 bases). The germline V gene encodes CDR1 SGHNT and CDR2 YYREEE (reference sequence). The CDR3 has 12 residues. The V gene lost 4 bases and the J gene lost 7 bases, with 12 bases spanning the gap. CDR3 amino acids: CASSLVPGEQYF. CDR3 coding DNA: TGTGCCAGCAGCCTTGTACCGGGGGAGCAGTACTTC.

The chain employs TRBV7-9 and TRBJ2-1; possible D gene TRBD1, 7 bases. Trimming removed 5 bases at V and 3 bases at J, with 14 bases between. Germline-derived CDR1 and CDR2 are SEHNR and FQNEAQ (reference sequence). CDR3 length: 15 residues. The DNA of the CDR3 is TGTGCCAGCAGCCCCCGGAGGGGGCTCTACAATGAGCAGTTCTTC. Its translation: CASSPRRGLYNEQFF.

The chain links TRBV19 to TRBJ1-5; weak D call: TRBD1 (6 bases). The ends were cut back, 7 bases at V and 2 bases at J, with 24 bases in the middle. The germline CDR1 and CDR2 sequences are LNHDA and SQIVND (reference sequence). CDR3 length: 18 amino acids. The CDR3 DNA follows: TGTGCCAGTACTGGGGGGGGCCTCGTCTCCTTAGGCAATCAGCCCCAGCATTTT. Amino acids: CASTGGGLVSLGNQPQHF.

This chain connects TRBV6-2 or TRBV6-3 to TRBJ2-3; 9 bases line up with TRBD2. Germline-derived CDR1 and CDR2 are MNHEY and SVGEGT. This CDR3 has 17 residues. J gave up 3 bases and V 4 bases, and 11 bases lay outside the gene matches. The CDR3 is CASSSAGGPMGTDTQYF. CDR3 in DNA: TGTGCCAGCAGTTCCGCGGGAGGGCCAATGGGTACAGATACGCAGTATTTT.

This clone was recorded only once. CDR3 nucleotide sequence: TGCGCCAGCAGCCCAGGACGGGGGGGGTACGAGCAGTACTTC. It translates to CASSPGRGGYEQYF. This chain connects TRBV4-1 to TRBJ2-7, with 8 bases identical to TRBD2. CDR3 length: 14 residues. The V and J ends lost 4 bases and 4 bases, in that order; junction bases with no gene match: 6. CDR1 is MGHRA and CDR2 is YSYEKL in the germline V gene.

The chain carries TRBV7-2 and TRBJ2-1, with TRBD2 matching 13 bases. The CDR3 sequence is 15 residues long. V was pared by 5 bases and J by 7 bases, with 5 bases of the junction left unmatched. Looked up from germline, CDR1 is SGHTA and CDR2 is FQGNSA. CDR3 in amino acids: CASSPGLAGVNEQFF. In DNA form, the CDR3 reads TGTGCCAGCAGCCCCGGACTAGCGGGGGTGAATGAGCAGTTCTTC. Drawing the rest from reference TRBV7-2 and TRBJ2-1, the complete variable domain is GAGVSQSPSNKVTEKGKDVELRCDPISGHTALYWYRQSLGQGLEFLIYFQGNSAPDKSGLPSDRFSAERTGGSVSTLTIQRTQQEDSAVYLCASSPGLAGVNEQFFGPGTRLTVL.

The V gene is TRBV7-9, the J gene TRBJ2-7; TRBD2 matches 10 bases. V dropped 5 bases and J dropped 0; count of bases not matched to a gene: 7. Germline lookup yields CDR1 SEHNR and CDR2 FQNEAQ (reference sequence). This CDR3 is built from 16 residues. DNA for the CDR3: TGTGCCAGCAGCAAAGAAGGGACTAGCGCCTCCTACGAGCAGTACTTC. Translation gives CASSKEGTSASYEQYF.

V is TRBV30 and J is TRBJ1-1; 9 bases line up with TRBD1. This CDR3 spans 14 amino acids. Trimming at V came to 5 bases and at J to 5 bases, leaving 9 bases not matched to a gene. Germline V gene lookup returns CDR1 GTSNPN and CDR2 SVGIG (reference sequence). The CDR3 loop is CAWEQDRGFTEAFF. Here the CDR3 DNA reads TGTGCCTGGGAACAGGACAGGGGATTTACTGAAGCTTTCTTT.

The rearrangement links TRBV30 to TRBJ2-2; TRBD1 matches 10 bases. The junction had 7 bases not matched to a gene; V was cut back by 8 bases and J by 1 base. Germline-derived CDR1 and CDR2 are GTSNPN and SVGIG (reference sequence). CDR3 length: 15 amino acids. The CDR3 loop reads CAGPRDRGNTGELFF. The DNA for the CDR3 is TGTGCCGGTCCCCGGGACAGGGGGAACACCGGGGAGCTGTTTTTT.

This clone was counted a few times. This chain links TRBV6-5 with TRBJ2-1; 8 positions agree with TRBD1. Per germline, CDR1 MNHEY and CDR2 SVGAGI. CDR3 length: 14 residues. V was pared by 2 bases and J by 5 bases, with 2 bases of the junction left unmatched. The CDR3 coding sequence is TGTGCCAGCAGTTACGCCAGGGGGCACAATGAGCAGTTCTTC. Translation: CASSYARGHNEQFF.

The CDR3 is CAWSKSGTNTGELFF. The CDR3 coding sequence is TGTGCCTGGAGCAAAAGCGGAACGAACACCGGGGAGCTGTTTTTT. This chain joins TRBV30 and TRBJ2-2; D may be TRBD2 (5 bases). The ends were cut back, 3 bases at V and 0 bases at J, with 11 bases in the middle. The CDR3 is 15 residues long. Germline CDR1 is GTSNPN and CDR2 is SVGIG (reference sequence).

The V and J genes are TRBV5-4 and TRBJ2-3; 10 bases line up with TRBD2. The CDR3 covers 16 residues. With V trimmed by 5 bases and J by 4 bases, 10 bases remained unmatched. Per germline, CDR1 SGHNT and CDR2 YYREEE (reference sequence). The CDR3 is CASSRVAGGGSDTQYF. CDR3 DNA: TGTGCCAGCAGTCGGGTAGCGGGGGGTGGATCAGATACGCAGTATTTT.

This rearrangement joins TRBV5-3 to TRBJ1-2; 9 positions match TRBD1. TRBV5-3 is classed as an ORF, of uncertain function. V trimming: 4 bases; J trimming: 8 bases; junction bases outside the gene matches: 9. The CDR3 length is 14 residues. The CDR3 DNA follows: TGTGCCAGAAGCCGGGACAGGGCGGGTAAGGGCTACACCTTC. Its translation: CARSRDRAGKGYTF.

The chain uses TRBV7-9 and TRBJ1-5; D is possibly TRBD1 (5 bases). The CDR3 sequence is 14 residues long. Trimming took off 6 bases at V and 9 bases at J, with 18 bases between the two ends. Germline V gene lookup returns CDR1 SEHNR and CDR2 FQNEAQ (reference sequence). The CDR3 region has the DNA TGTGCCAGCAGTGTGGTAGGGGACTGGGCGCCCCAGCATTTT. Protein sequence: CASSVVGDWAPQHF.

V gene TRBV19 combines with J gene TRBJ2-7; 7 bases map to TRBD2. Germline trimming cut 3 bases from V and 7 bases from J; bases unmatched to any gene: 9. The CDR3 contains 14 residues. The germline V gene has CDR1 LNHDA and CDR2 SQIVND (reference sequence). The CDR3 sequence: CASSIGLDVKEQYF. CDR3 DNA sequence: TGTGCCAGTAGTATCGGACTAGACGTAAAAGAGCAGTACTTC. Looking up the rest from reference TRBV19 and TRBJ2-7 gives the full variable domain: DGGITQSPKYLFRKEGQNVTLSCEQNLNHDAMYWYRQDPGQGLRLIYYSQIVNDFQKGDIAEGYSVSREKKESFPLTVTSAQKNPTAFYLCASSIGLDVKEQYFGPGTRLTVT.

V is TRBV6-5 and J is TRBJ1-1; tentatively, D is TRBD1 (6 bases). The CDR3 runs to 11 residues. Deletions cut 6 bases from V and 7 bases from J, with 9 bases between. Per the germline V gene, CDR1 is MNHEY and CDR2 is SVGAGI. CDR3 sequence reads: CASSGQFEAFF. CDR3 nucleotide sequence: TGTGCCAGCAGCGGACAGTTTGAAGCTTTCTTT.

The chain links TRBV7-8 to TRBJ1-1, with no clear D. Trimming cost V 5 bases and J 0 bases, with 13 bases left between them. This CDR3 is built from 15 residues. Germline CDR1 reads SGHVS; CDR2 reads FQNEAQ. CDR3 protein: CASSPHRLMNTEAFF. CDR3 bases: TGTGCCAGCAGCCCCCACCGACTCATGAACACTGAAGCTTTCTTT.

The genes are TRBV3-1 (or the pseudogene TRBV3-2) and TRBJ2-1; 10 nucleotides agree with TRBD2. Germline values: CDR1 LGHDT, CDR2 YNNKEL (reference sequence). CDR3 length equals 15 residues. V dropped 4 bases and J dropped 6; count of bases not matched to a gene: 6. CDR3 DNA sequence: TGTGCCAGCAGCCTAAGCGGGAGGGTGGGCAATGAGCAGTTCTTC. The encoded protein is CASSLSGRVGNEQFF.

The gene calls are TRBV18 and TRBJ1-4, with D possibly TRBD1 on 5 matching bases. CDR3 length: 13 residues. From germline, CDR1 is KGHSH and CDR2 LQKENI. V was trimmed by 3 bases and J by 3 bases, leaving 5 bases between them. The CDR3 region has the DNA TGTGCCAGCTCACCGGGGCCTAATGAAAAACTGTTTTTT. This codes for CASSPGPNEKLFF.

The chain combines TRBV15 with TRBJ1-4; no definite D call. The CDR3 spans 13 residues. CDR1 is LNHNV, CDR2 YYDKDF, per germline (reference sequence). The V end was cut by 5 bases, the J end by 3 bases, with 7 bases between. The CDR3 DNA reads TGTGCCACCAGCTACGGGGCTAATGAAAAACTGTTTTTT. Its protein is CATSYGANEKLFF.